This TCR beta chain was captured in a study of CD8+CD57+ T cells in acquired aplastic anemia. For the study at large: Mean yield of DNA from sorted CD4+ and CD8+ cells was roughly 3.1 ug.

The template for TCR beta VDJ and CDR3 sequence profiling was genomic DNA. TCRdb re-called the reads with MiXCR, one entry per CDR3 protein. The profile shows roughly 300,000 distinct CDR3 sequences, 55% to 60% of them singletons. V was cut by 4 bases and J by 2 bases, with 10 bases left in between. CDR1 is LNHDA and CDR2 is SQIVND in the germline V gene (reference sequence). The CDR3 consists of 14 residues. The chain has TRBV19 and TRBJ2-3; D unclear. The source is a human donor with severe aplastic anemia or a healthy control (not recorded which). Sequencing input: sorted CD4+, CD8+, or CD8+CD57+ T cells (not recorded which) from PBMCs. The CDR3, as DNA: TGTGCCAGTAGTAACTTAACGGCCACAGATACGCAGTATTTT. As protein: CASSNLTATDTQYF. Combining the CDR3 with reference TRBV19 and TRBJ2-3 gives the whole variable domain DGGITQSPKYLFRKEGQNVTLSCEQNLNHDAMYWYRQDPGQGLRLIYYSQIVNDFQKGDIAEGYSVSREKKESFPLTVTSAQKNPTAFYLCASSNLTATDTQYFGPGTRLTVL.